This T cell receptor (beta chain) was profiled in a study of cytomegalovirus exposure and HLA in healthy donors. Findings and caveats of the study: Around 160 TCR beta chains were listed as cytomegalovirus-associated.

This PCR relied on a set of 60 Vbeta primers and 13 Jbeta primers. Clones were read by immunoSEQ multiplex PCR, and TCRdb kept only the in-frame ones, dropping some. The data hold 65,000 to 100,000 clones, with roughly 80% observed a single time. In regard to this clone: What it binds is unknown.

Per the germline V gene, CDR1 is LNHDA and CDR2 is SQIVND (reference sequence). This CDR3 spans 15 amino acids. Trimming took 4 bases from V and 6 from J, leaving 16 bases between them. The sequencing input was PBMCs. The TCR sequence derives from a woman aged 35 to 49 in good health and CMV-seropositive. This chain links TRBV19 with TRBJ1-5, with D perhaps TRBD1 (5 bases). The CDR3 sequence is CASSKSRQGSQPQHF. CDR3 coding DNA: TGTGCCAGTAGTAAGAGTCGTCAGGGAAGTCAGCCCCAGCATTTT.